The clone carrying this T cell receptor beta chain was observed many times. This entry belongs to a study of patients and donors after allogeneic stem cell transplantation. TCRdb re-called the RT-PCR reads through MiXCR, storing one row per CDR3 protein. Among a few thousand distinct CDR3 sequences listed, around 3.6% were seen once. This CDR3 contains 14 residues. Trimming removed 2 bases from V and 1 base from J, with 6 bases in between. Germline V gene data show CDR1 as PRHDT and CDR2 as FYEKMQ (reference sequence). This TCR derives from a human donor who was either an allogeneic HSCT recipient or a stem cell or donor lymphocyte infusion donor (not recorded which). It is not recorded whose cells these are; they may come from a transplant donor. The specimen was blood, either unsorted or a sorted T cell fraction (not recorded which). The V call is TRBV13, the J call TRBJ1-3; D remains unclear. This CDR3 reads CASSLMRSGNTIYF. CDR3 in DNA: TGTGCCAGCAGCTTAATGAGATCTGGAAACACCATATATTTT.